Sequencing of this TCR beta chain was carried out in a study of blood T cells in healthy people across ages. This CDR3 has 14 amino acids. In germline, CDR1 is SGHTA, CDR2 FQGNSA. Trimming shortened V by 1 base and J by 5 bases, and 9 bases separated the two germline ends. Through a sample-barcoded 5' primer and a J-beta primer mix, a second PCR was run for roughly 7 to 12 cycles. TCRdb processed the 5' RACE reads anew with MiXCR; each CDR3 protein has one entry. The table has 1.5 million to 2 million distinct CDR3 sequences, approximately 50% seen once; the top ten hold more than 2%. V usage is TRBV7-2 and J usage is TRBJ2-1; no clear D. The clonotype was recovered from a woman aged 40-49 years in good health. The sample taken for sequencing was blood. The chain's CDR3 is CASSLGASNNEQFF. The DNA for the CDR3 is TGTGCCAGCAGCTTAGGGGCCAGCAACAATGAGCAGTTCTTC.